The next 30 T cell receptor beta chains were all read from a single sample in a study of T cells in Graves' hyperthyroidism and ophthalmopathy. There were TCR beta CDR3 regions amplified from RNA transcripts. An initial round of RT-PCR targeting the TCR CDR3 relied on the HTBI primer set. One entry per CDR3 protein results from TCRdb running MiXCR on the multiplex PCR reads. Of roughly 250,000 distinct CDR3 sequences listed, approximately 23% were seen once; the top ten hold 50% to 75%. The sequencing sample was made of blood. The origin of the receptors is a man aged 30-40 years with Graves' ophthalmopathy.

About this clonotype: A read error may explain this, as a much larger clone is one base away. The DNA for the CDR3 is TGTGCCAGCAGCGCAGCAAGGGGCAGGTCGTCGGGACTAGCTCAGGAGGGCACCGGGGAGCTGTTTTTT. Protein product: CASSAARGRSSGLAQEGTGELFF. The gene calls are TRBV11-2 and TRBJ2-2; 9 bases are shared with TRBD2. The V gene's germline CDR1 is SGHAT and CDR2 FQNNGV. CDR3 length: 23 amino acids. The junction had 29 bases not matched to a gene; V was cut back by 5 bases and J by 4 bases.

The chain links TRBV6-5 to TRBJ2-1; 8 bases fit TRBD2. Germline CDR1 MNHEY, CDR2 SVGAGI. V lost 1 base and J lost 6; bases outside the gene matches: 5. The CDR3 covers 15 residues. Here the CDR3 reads CASSYLGLVPNEQFF. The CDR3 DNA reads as TGTGCCAGCAGTTACTTGGGACTAGTTCCCAATGAGCAGTTCTTC.

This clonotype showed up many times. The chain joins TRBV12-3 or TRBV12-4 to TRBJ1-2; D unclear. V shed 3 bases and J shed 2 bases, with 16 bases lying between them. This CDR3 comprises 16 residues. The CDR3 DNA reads TGTGCCAGCAGTTTCGTTGTGCAGACGAAGAACTATGGCTACACCTTC. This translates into CASSFVVQTKNYGYTF.

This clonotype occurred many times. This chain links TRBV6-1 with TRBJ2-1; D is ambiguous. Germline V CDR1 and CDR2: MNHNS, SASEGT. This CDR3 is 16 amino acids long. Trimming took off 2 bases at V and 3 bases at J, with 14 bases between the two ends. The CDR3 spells CASSERQRMIYNEQFF. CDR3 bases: TGTGCCAGCAGTGAAAGGCAGCGTATGATCTACAATGAGCAGTTCTTC.

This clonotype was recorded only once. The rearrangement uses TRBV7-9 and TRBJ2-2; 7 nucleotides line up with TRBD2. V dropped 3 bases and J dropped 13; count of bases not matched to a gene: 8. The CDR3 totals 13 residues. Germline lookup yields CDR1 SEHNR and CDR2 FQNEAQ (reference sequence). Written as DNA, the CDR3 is TGTGCCAGCAGCTTGGAGCTTGGCGGGAGGCTGTTTTTT. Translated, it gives CASSLELGGRLFF. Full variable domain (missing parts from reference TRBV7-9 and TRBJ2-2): DTGVSQNPRHKITKRGQNVTFRCDPISEHNRLYWYRQTLGQGPEFLTYFQNEAQLEKSRLLSDRFSAERPKGSFSTLEIQRTEQGDSAMYLCASSLELGGRLFFGEGSRLTVL.

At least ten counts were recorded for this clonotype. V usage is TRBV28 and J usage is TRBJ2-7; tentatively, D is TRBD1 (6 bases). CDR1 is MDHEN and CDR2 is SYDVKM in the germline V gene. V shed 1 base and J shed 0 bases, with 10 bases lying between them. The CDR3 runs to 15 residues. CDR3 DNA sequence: TGTGCCAGCAGTTTATCAGGGGCTGGCTCCTACGAGCAGTACTTC. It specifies CASSLSGAGSYEQYF.

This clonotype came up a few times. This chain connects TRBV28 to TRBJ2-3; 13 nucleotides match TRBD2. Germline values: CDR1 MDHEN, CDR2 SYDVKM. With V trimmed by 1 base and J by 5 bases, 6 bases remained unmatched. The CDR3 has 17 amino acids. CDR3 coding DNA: TGTGCCAGCAGTTTATTTGGACTAGCGGGAGATAAAGATACGCAGTATTTT. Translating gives CASSLFGLAGDKDTQYF.

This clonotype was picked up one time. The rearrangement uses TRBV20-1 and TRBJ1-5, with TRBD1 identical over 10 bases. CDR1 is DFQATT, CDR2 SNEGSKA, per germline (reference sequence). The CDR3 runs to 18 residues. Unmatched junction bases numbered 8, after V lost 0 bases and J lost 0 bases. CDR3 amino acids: CSARDLGTGDYSNQPQHF. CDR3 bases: TGCAGTGCTAGAGATTTGGGGACAGGGGATTATAGCAATCAGCCCCAGCATTTT.

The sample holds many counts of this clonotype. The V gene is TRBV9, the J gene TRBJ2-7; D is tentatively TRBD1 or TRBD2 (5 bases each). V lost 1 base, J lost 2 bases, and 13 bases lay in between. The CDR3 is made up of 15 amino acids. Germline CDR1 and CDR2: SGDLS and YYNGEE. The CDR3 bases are TGTGCCAGCAGCGTATTTGGGACGAGCACCTACGAGCAGTACTTC. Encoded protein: CASSVFGTSTYEQYF.

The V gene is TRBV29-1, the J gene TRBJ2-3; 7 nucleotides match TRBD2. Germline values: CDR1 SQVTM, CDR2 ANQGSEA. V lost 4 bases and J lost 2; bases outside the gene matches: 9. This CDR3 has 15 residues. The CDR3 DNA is TGCAGCGTTGGACTAGCATGGGAACCCACAGATACGCAGTATTTT. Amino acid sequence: CSVGLAWEPTDTQYF.

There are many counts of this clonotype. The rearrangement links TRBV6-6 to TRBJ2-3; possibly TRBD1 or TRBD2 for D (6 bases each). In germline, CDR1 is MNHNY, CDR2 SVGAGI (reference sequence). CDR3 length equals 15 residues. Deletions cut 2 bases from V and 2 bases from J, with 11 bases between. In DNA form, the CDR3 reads TGTGCCAGCAGTTACAGGGGGGCAGCCACAGATACGCAGTATTTT. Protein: CASSYRGAATDTQYF.

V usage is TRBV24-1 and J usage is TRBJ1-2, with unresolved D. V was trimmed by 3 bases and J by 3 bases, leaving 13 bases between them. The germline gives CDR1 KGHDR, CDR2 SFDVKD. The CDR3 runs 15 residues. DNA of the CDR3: TGTGCCACCAGTGATCCTGCGGACGAATACTATGGCTACACCTTC. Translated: CATSDPADEYYGYTF.

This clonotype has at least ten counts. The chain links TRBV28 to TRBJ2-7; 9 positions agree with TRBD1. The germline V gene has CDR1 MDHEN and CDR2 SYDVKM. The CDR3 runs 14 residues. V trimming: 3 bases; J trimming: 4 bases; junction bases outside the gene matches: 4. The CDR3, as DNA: TGTGCCAGCAGTTTGCCGGGACAGGGTTACGAGCAGTACTTC. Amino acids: CASSLPGQGYEQYF.

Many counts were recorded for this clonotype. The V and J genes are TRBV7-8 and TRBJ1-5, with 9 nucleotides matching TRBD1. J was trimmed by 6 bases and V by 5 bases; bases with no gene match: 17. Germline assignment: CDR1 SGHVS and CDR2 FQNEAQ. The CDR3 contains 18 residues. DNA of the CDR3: TGTGCCAGCAGCAGATCCGGGACAGGGAAAGGAGGCTCTCAGCCCCAGCATTTT. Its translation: CASSRSGTGKGGSQPQHF.

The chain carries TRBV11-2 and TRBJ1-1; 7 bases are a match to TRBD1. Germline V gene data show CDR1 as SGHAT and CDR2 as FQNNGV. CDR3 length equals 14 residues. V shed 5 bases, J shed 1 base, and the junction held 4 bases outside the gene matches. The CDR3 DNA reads TGTGCCAGCAGCCACCGGGACAGGAACACTGAAGCTTTCTTT. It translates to CASSHRDRNTEAFF.

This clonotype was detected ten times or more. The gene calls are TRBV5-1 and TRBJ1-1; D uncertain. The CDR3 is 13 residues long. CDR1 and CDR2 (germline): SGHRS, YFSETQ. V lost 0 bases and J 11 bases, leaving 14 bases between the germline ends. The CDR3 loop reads CASSLGRSKTAFF. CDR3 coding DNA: TGCGCCAGCAGCTTGGGAAGATCGAAGACTGCTTTCTTT.

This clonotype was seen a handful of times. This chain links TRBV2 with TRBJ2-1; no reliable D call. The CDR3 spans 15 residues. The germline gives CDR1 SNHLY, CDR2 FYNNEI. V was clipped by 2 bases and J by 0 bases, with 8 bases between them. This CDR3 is CASSESDNSYNEQFF. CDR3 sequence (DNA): TGTGCCAGCAGTGAAAGCGACAACTCCTACAATGAGCAGTTCTTC. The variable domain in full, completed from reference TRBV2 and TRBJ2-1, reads EPEVTQTPSHQVTQMGQEVILRCVPISNHLYFYWYRQILGQKVEFLVSFYNNEISEKSEIFDDQFSVERPDGSNFTLKIRSTKLEDSAMYFCASSESDNSYNEQFFGPGTRLTVL.

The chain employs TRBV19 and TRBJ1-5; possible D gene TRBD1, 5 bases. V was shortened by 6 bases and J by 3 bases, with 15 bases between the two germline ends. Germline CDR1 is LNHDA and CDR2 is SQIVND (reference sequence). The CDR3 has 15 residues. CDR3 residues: CASRGDSRPNQPQHF. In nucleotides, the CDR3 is TGTGCCAGTAGAGGAGACAGTCGCCCCAATCAGCCCCAGCATTTT. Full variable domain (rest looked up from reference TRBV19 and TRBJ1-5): DGGITQSPKYLFRKEGQNVTLSCEQNLNHDAMYWYRQDPGQGLRLIYYSQIVNDFQKGDIAEGYSVSREKKESFPLTVTSAQKNPTAFYLCASRGDSRPNQPQHFGDGTRLSIL.

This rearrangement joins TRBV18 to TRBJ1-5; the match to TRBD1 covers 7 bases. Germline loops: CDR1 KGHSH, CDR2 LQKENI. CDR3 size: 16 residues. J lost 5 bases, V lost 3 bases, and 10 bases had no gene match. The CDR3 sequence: CASSPSQGVGYQPQHF. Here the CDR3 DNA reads TGTGCCAGCTCACCTAGCCAGGGGGTTGGGTATCAGCCCCAGCATTTT.

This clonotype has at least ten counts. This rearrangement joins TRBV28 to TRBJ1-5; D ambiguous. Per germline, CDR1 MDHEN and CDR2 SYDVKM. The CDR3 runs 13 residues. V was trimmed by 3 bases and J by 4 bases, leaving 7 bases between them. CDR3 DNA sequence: TGTGCCAGCAGTTTGGTCCTTAATCAGCCCCAGCATTTT. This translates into CASSLVLNQPQHF.

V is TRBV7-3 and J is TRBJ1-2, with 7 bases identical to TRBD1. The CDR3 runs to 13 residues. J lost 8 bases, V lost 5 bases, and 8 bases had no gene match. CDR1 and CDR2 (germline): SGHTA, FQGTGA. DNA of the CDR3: TGTGCCAGCAGCAAAGACAGGGTTGGGGGCTACACCTTC. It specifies CASSKDRVGGYTF.

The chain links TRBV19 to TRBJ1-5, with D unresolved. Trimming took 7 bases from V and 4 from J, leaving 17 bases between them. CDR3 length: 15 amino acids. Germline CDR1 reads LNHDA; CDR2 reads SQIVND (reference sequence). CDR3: CASTNGLFSNQPQHF. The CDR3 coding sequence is TGTGCCAGTACTAACGGGCTCTTCAGTAATCAGCCCCAGCATTTT.

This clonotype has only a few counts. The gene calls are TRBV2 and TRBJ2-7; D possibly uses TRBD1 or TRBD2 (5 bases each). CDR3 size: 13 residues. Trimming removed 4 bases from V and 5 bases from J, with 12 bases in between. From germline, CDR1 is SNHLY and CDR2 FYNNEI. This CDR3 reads CASSAPGPHEQYF. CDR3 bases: TGTGCCAGCAGTGCACCGGGACCCCACGAGCAGTACTTC.

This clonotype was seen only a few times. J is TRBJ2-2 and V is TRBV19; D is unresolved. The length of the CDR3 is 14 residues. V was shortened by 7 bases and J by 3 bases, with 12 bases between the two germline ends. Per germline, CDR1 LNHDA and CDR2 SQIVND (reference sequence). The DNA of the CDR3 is TGTGCCAGTAAAGGCGTTCGGGACACCGGGGAGCTGTTTTTT. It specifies CASKGVRDTGELFF.

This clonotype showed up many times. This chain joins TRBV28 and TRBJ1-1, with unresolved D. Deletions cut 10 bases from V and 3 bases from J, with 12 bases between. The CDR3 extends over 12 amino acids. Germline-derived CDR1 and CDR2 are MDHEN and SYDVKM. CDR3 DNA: TGTGCCACCACACCCGCAGACACTGAAGCTTTCTTT. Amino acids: CATTPADTEAFF.

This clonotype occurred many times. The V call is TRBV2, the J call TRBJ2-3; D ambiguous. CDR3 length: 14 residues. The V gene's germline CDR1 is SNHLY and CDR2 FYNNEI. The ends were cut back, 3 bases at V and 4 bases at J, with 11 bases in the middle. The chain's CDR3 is CASSESTASDTQYF. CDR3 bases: TGTGCCAGCAGTGAGTCAACGGCCTCAGATACGCAGTATTTT. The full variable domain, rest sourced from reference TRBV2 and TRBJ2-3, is EPEVTQTPSHQVTQMGQEVILRCVPISNHLYFYWYRQILGQKVEFLVSFYNNEISEKSEIFDDQFSVERPDGSNFTLKIRSTKLEDSAMYFCASSESTASDTQYFGPGTRLTVL.

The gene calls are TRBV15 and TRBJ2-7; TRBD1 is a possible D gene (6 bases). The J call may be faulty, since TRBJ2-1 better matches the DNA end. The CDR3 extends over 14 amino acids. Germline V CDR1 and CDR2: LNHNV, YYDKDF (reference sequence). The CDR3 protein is CATSPTGTLYEQFF. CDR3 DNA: TGTGCCACCAGCCCTACAGGGACCCTCTACGAGCAGTTCTTC.

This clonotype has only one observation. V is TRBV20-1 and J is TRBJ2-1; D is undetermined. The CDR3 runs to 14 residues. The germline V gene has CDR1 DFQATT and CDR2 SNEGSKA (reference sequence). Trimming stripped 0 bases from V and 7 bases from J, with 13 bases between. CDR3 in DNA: TGCAGTGCTAGAGATCTCCTAGTTAAGAATGAGCAGTTCTTC. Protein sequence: CSARDLLVKNEQFF.

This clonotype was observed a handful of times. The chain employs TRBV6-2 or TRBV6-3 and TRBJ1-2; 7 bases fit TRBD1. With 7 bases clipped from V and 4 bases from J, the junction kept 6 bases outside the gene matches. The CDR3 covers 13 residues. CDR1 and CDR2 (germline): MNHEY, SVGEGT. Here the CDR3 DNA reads TGTGCCAGCACTCGGGACAGAGGCTATGGCTACACCTTC. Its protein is CASTRDRGYGYTF.

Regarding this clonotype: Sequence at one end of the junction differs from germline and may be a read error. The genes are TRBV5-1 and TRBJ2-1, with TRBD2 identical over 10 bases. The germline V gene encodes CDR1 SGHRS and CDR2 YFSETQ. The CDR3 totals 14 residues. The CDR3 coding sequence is TGCGCCAGCAGCTTACTAGCGGGAAGAGATGAGCAGTCCTTC. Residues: CASSLLAGRDEQSF. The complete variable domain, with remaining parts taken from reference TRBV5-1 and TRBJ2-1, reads KAGVTQTPRYLIKTRGQQVTLSCSPISGHRSVSWYQQTPGQGLQFLFEYFSETQRNKGNFPGRFSGRQFSNSRSEMNVSTLELGDSALYLCASSLLAGRDEQSFGPGTRLTVL.